Below, 27 T cell receptor beta chains from the same sample are listed, as sequenced in a study of CD8 T cells in Susac syndrome. It was with random hexamers that roughly 0.5 to 1 ug RNA was reverse transcribed. TCRdb passed the immunoSEQ multiplex PCR reads through MiXCR, listing each CDR3 protein once. The table lists approximately 100,000 distinct CDR3 sequences, nearly 95% of them singletons, with roughly 0.14% in the top ten. The specimen was CD4+ T cells from PBMCs. These receptor sequences come from a human donor in good health.

The V gene is TRBV3-1, the J gene TRBJ2-5, with no clear D. Germline CDR1 is LGHDT and CDR2 is YNNKEL (reference sequence). This CDR3 contains 12 residues. V lost 4 bases and J lost 4, with 7 bases in between. CDR3 bases: TGTGCCAGCAGCCCCCAACGAGAGACCCAGTACTTC. Its translation is CASSPQRETQYF.

The chain links TRBV7-3 to TRBJ1-6; no clear D. Trimming pared 8 bases from V and 8 bases from J, leaving 16 bases between. This CDR3 has 14 residues. The V gene's germline CDR1 is SGHTA and CDR2 FQGTGA. The CDR3 sequence: CASSSGFRDSPLHF. In DNA, the CDR3 is TGTGCCAGCTCCTCGGGATTCCGCGATTCACCCCTCCACTTT.

The chain has TRBV19 and TRBJ2-1, with 7 bases that match TRBD2. This CDR3 is built from 15 residues. V lost 11 bases, J lost 3 bases, and 13 bases stayed unmatched. CDR1 is LNHDA and CDR2 is SQIVND in the germline V gene (reference sequence). CDR3 sequence reads: CAVASGGPLYNEQFF. For the CDR3, the DNA is TGTGCCGTCGCTTCGGGGGGACCCCTCTACAATGAGCAGTTCTTC.

This clonotype has only one observation. The chain links TRBV6-6 to TRBJ2-7; D gene ambiguous. The V gene's germline CDR1 is MNHNY and CDR2 SVGAGI (reference sequence). The V end lost 0 bases, the J end lost 6 bases, and 6 bases lay between the germline ends. The CDR3 contains 12 residues. The CDR3: CASSYSGVEQYF. The CDR3 DNA reads TGTGCCAGCAGTTACTCGGGTGTCGAGCAGTACTTC.

The V call is TRBV7-2, the J call TRBJ1-2; D possibly corresponds to TRBD1 (6 bases). The length of the CDR3 is 15 residues. The germline V gene has CDR1 SGHTA and CDR2 FQGNSA. With 7 bases removed from V and 4 bases from J, the gap between germline ends came to 19 bases. This CDR3 is CASNPRATRGYGYTF. For the CDR3, the DNA is TGTGCCAGCAACCCCCGGGCAACCAGGGGCTATGGCTACACCTTC.

In DNA form, the CDR3 reads TGTGCCAGCAGCGAACAGGGGCGCGGCTACACCTTC. Translating it yields CASSEQGRGYTF. J is TRBJ1-2 and V is TRBV7-3, with 7 bases aligning to TRBD1. With 5 bases clipped from V and 8 bases from J, the junction kept 5 bases outside the gene matches. CDR3 length: 12 amino acids. Looked up from germline, CDR1 is SGHTA and CDR2 is FQGTGA.

This sequence joins TRBV3-1 and TRBJ1-1, with D perhaps matching TRBD1 (5 bases). This CDR3 has 12 amino acids. Germline CDR1 reads LGHDT; CDR2 reads YNNKEL (reference sequence). Trimming stripped 4 bases from V and 8 bases from J, with 11 bases between. The DNA for the CDR3 is TGTGCCAGCAGCCCCGGGGACGCCGAAGCTTTCTTT. Its translation: CASSPGDAEAFF.

V usage is TRBV5-1 and J usage is TRBJ2-3; maybe TRBD1 (6 bases). V was shortened by 0 bases and J by 7 bases, with 9 bases between the two germline ends. The V gene's germline CDR1 is SGHRS and CDR2 YFSETQ. CDR3 length: 13 amino acids. For the CDR3, the DNA is TGCGCCAGCAGCTTGGAAGGGACAAATACGCAGTATTTT. This encodes CASSLEGTNTQYF. The whole variable domain, filled in from reference TRBV5-1 and TRBJ2-3, reads KAGVTQTPRYLIKTRGQQVTLSCSPISGHRSVSWYQQTPGQGLQFLFEYFSETQRNKGNFPGRFSGRQFSNSRSEMNVSTLELGDSALYLCASSLEGTNTQYFGPGTRLTVL.

The chain links TRBV25-1 to TRBJ1-1; 7 bases match TRBD1. V was pared by 10 bases and J by 1 base, with 9 bases of the junction left unmatched. This CDR3 contains 14 residues. Germline lookup yields CDR1 MGHDK and CDR2 SYGVNS. The DNA for the CDR3 is TGTGCCACCGCTGGGGACAGTAAGAACACTGAAGCTTTCTTT. Protein: CATAGDSKNTEAFF.

The chain has TRBV7-2 and TRBJ2-7; D is uncertain. Trimming took off 4 bases at V and 3 bases at J, with 10 bases between the two ends. Germline V lookup: CDR1 SGHTA, CDR2 FQGNSA. CDR3 length: 13 amino acids. As DNA, the CDR3 is TGTGCCAGCAGCTCGCCCCCAGTCTACGAGCAGTACTTC. This encodes CASSSPPVYEQYF.

CDR3 loop: CASSQDKGRSPLHF. For the CDR3, the DNA is TGTGCCAGCAGCCAAGATAAGGGACGGTCACCCCTCCACTTT. This chain uses TRBV14 with TRBJ1-6; possible D gene TRBD1, 5 bases. This CDR3 is 14 amino acids long. V lost 0 bases to trimming and J lost 10 bases, with 10 bases between them. Germline V gene sequence: CDR1 SGHDN, CDR2 FVKESK.

V usage is TRBV5-5 and J usage is TRBJ2-1, with 11 bases fitting TRBD2. The CDR3 is 13 amino acids. Per germline, CDR1 SGHKS and CDR2 YYEKEE (reference sequence). The V segment lost 3 bases and the J segment 10 bases; nucleotides outside the gene matches: 3. The CDR3 DNA reads TGTGCCAGCAGCTCGGGACTAGCGGAGGAGCAGTTCTTC. Its translation: CASSSGLAEEQFF.

CDR3 in amino acids: CASSLVAAGSSYNEQFF. In DNA form, the CDR3 reads TGCGCCAGCAGCTTGGTGGCGGCAGGGAGCTCCTACAATGAGCAGTTCTTC. V and J are TRBV5-1 and TRBJ2-1, with D perhaps given as TRBD1 or TRBD2 (5 bases each). Germline V gene data show CDR1 as SGHRS and CDR2 as YFSETQ. This CDR3 contains 17 residues. Trimming removed 0 bases from V and 0 bases from J, with 13 bases in between. Full variable domain (remainder filled in from reference TRBV5-1 and TRBJ2-1): KAGVTQTPRYLIKTRGQQVTLSCSPISGHRSVSWYQQTPGQGLQFLFEYFSETQRNKGNFPGRFSGRQFSNSRSEMNVSTLELGDSALYLCASSLVAAGSSYNEQFFGPGTRLTVL.

V gene TRBV20-1 combines with J gene TRBJ2-2, with 10 bases identical to TRBD2. This CDR3 has 17 residues. Germline CDR1 DFQATT, CDR2 SNEGSKA (reference sequence). With 0 bases clipped from V and 2 bases from J, the junction kept 6 bases outside the gene matches. CDR3 amino acids: CSARDRASGSNTGELFF. The DNA of the CDR3 is TGCAGTGCTAGAGATCGTGCTAGCGGGAGCAACACCGGGGAGCTGTTTTTT.

The gene calls are TRBV29-1 and TRBJ2-4, with D possibly being TRBD1 (6 bases). CDR1 and CDR2 (germline): SQVTM, ANQGSEA. Trimming left V 3 bases short and J 8 bases short, with 8 bases between. The CDR3 totals 11 residues. The CDR3, as DNA: TGCAGCGTTGACAAGGGGGACATTCAGTACTTC. Translation: CSVDKGDIQYF.

CDR3 region: CSVGLAGPYNEQFF. The CDR3 DNA reads TGCAGCGTTGGCCTAGCGGGGCCATACAATGAGCAGTTCTTC. V is TRBV29-1 and J is TRBJ2-1; 9 nucleotides align to TRBD2. The length of the CDR3 is 14 residues. The junction had 5 bases not matched to a gene; V was cut back by 4 bases and J by 4 bases. Germline values: CDR1 SQVTM, CDR2 ANQGSEA.

The J gene is TRBJ2-1, the V gene TRBV15; 8 bases align to TRBD2. Germline V CDR1 and CDR2: LNHNV, YYDKDF (reference sequence). With 8 bases clipped from V and 3 bases from J, the junction kept 12 bases outside the gene matches. The CDR3 covers 16 residues. This CDR3 is CATPEGPAGVYNEQFF. In DNA form, the CDR3 reads TGTGCCACCCCCGAGGGACCAGCGGGAGTCTACAATGAGCAGTTCTTC.

This clonotype has a single count. The chain couples TRBV18 to TRBJ1-6; 8 nucleotides align to TRBD1. Germline CDR1 and CDR2: KGHSH and LQKENI. The CDR3 is made up of 16 amino acids. Unmatched junction bases numbered 11, after V lost 4 bases and J lost 9 bases. The CDR3 DNA reads as TGTGCCAGCTCACAAATCAGGACAGGGAACTTTTCACCCCTCCACTTT. Encoded protein: CASSQIRTGNFSPLHF.

CDR3 coding DNA: TGTGCCAGCAGTTACGACATCCAAGAGACCCAGTACTTC. This sequence encodes CASSYDIQETQYF. The rearrangement uses TRBV6-2 or TRBV6-3 and TRBJ2-5, with unresolved D. Germline values: CDR1 MNHEY, CDR2 SVGEGT. CDR3 size: 13 residues. Trimming removed 2 bases at V and 1 base at J, with 5 bases between.

The chain recombines TRBV12-3 or TRBV12-4 with TRBJ1-1; 7 bases align to TRBD1. The CDR3 extends over 14 amino acids. V gave up 5 bases and J gave up 6 bases; unmatched junction bases: 9. Written as DNA, the CDR3 is TGTGCCAGCAGTCTTCAGGGGGTTGGGTCTGAAGCTTTCTTT. As protein: CASSLQGVGSEAFF.

This clonotype has only one observation. The rearrangement uses TRBV12-3 or TRBV12-4 and TRBJ1-1, with a tentative D call TRBD1 (6 bases). V was pared by 8 bases and J by 0 bases, with 13 bases between. The CDR3 consists of 14 residues. The CDR3 nucleotides read TGTGCCAGCGGGCCGGGGGCCCTGAACACTGAAGCTTTCTTT. Encoded protein: CASGPGALNTEAFF.

The CDR3 reads CASSMRGTIKETQYF. The DNA of the CDR3 is TGTGCCAGTAGTATGAGAGGGACAATCAAAGAGACCCAGTACTTC. The rearrangement joins TRBV19 to TRBJ2-5; a possible D gene is TRBD1 (6 bases). Trimming shortened V by 3 bases and J by 3 bases, and 14 bases separated the two germline ends. There are 15 residues in the CDR3. Germline loops: CDR1 LNHDA, CDR2 SQIVND (reference sequence).

V gene TRBV29-1 combines with J gene TRBJ2-5; 7 bases agree with TRBD2. In germline, CDR1 is SQVTM, CDR2 ANQGSEA. J gave up 7 bases and V 7 bases, and 15 bases lay outside the gene matches. The CDR3 is made up of 14 amino acids. As DNA, the CDR3 is TGCAGCGGGAGGGAGGGGACCGGAAGGGCGACCCAGTACTTC. Amino acid sequence: CSGREGTGRATQYF.

The V gene is TRBV30, the J gene TRBJ1-5; 7 nucleotides agree with TRBD1. The V gene's germline CDR1 is GTSNPN and CDR2 SVGIG (reference sequence). V lost 2 bases to trimming and J lost 5 bases; unmatched junction nucleotides: 9. This CDR3 is 15 amino acids long. The CDR3 is CAWSRRQGGYQPQHF. CDR3 DNA sequence: TGTGCCTGGAGTAGACGGCAGGGGGGGTATCAGCCCCAGCATTTT. Full variable domain (rest looked up from reference TRBV30 and TRBJ1-5): SQTIHQWPATLVQPVGSPLSLECTVEGTSNPNLYWYRQAAGRGLQLLFYSVGIGQISSEVPQNLSASRPQDRQFILSSKKLLLSDSGFYLCAWSRRQGGYQPQHFGDGTRLSIL.

The chain joins TRBV7-2 to TRBJ2-2; no definite D call. Per germline, CDR1 SGHTA and CDR2 FQGNSA. The CDR3 has 14 residues. Trimming pared 2 bases from V and 2 bases from J, leaving 6 bases between. CDR3 in amino acids: CASSLLANTGELFF. CDR3 DNA sequence: TGTGCCAGCAGCTTACTTGCTAACACCGGGGAGCTGTTTTTT.

V and J are TRBV10-3 and TRBJ1-5; D uncertain. This CDR3 contains 14 residues. Looked up from germline, CDR1 is ENHRY and CDR2 is SYGVKD. V shed 4 bases and J shed 7 bases, with 14 bases lying between them. The CDR3 region has the DNA TGTGCCATCAGTGTATCCGGGCGAGGGCAGCCCCAGCATTTT. Protein: CAISVSGRGQPQHF.

A few counts support this clonotype. The chain links TRBV30 to TRBJ2-7; 10 bases are a match to TRBD2. Per germline, CDR1 GTSNPN and CDR2 SVGIG (reference sequence). The CDR3 is 18 amino acids. V gave up 1 base and J gave up 1 base; unmatched junction bases: 13. The CDR3 reads CAWSDVLAGVDGSYEQYF. The CDR3 nucleotides read TGTGCCTGGAGTGACGTGCTAGCGGGAGTGGATGGATCCTACGAGCAGTACTTC.